The subject of this entry is one T cell receptor (beta chain). The antigen is not known. The CDR3 is 13 amino acids. V lost 6 bases to trimming and J lost 3 bases; unmatched junction nucleotides: 4. Germline CDR1 and CDR2: MDHEN and SYDVKM. Produced via immunoSEQ multiplex PCR; TCRdb's table is partial and in-frame only. The sample gives 55,000 to 65,000 clones, 70% to 80% of which show up once; around 5% is in the top ten. The data belong to a study of T cell responses to AZD1222 COVID-19 vaccine. Overall study findings and caveats: Among the donors, most were white British and more were female, and clonal diversity was possibly underestimated. Baseline serostatus was positive in only a handful of AZD1222 recipients.

This chain uses TRBV28 with TRBJ2-7, with TRBD1 identical over 8 bases. The sequence was collected from an adult who received the AZD1222 COVID-19 vaccine. Material: peripheral blood, obtained 28 days after the second AZD1222 dose. The CDR3, as DNA: TGTGCCAGCAGATCACAGGGGGTCTACGAGCAGTACTTC. The encoded protein is CASRSQGVYEQYF. Complete variable domain (other parts from reference TRBV28 and TRBJ2-7): DVKVTQSSRYLVKRTGEKVFLECVQDMDHENMFWYRQDPGLGLRLIYFSYDVKMKEKGDIPEGYSVSREKKERFSLILESASTNQTSMYLCASRSQGVYEQYFGPGTRLTVT.